This passage covers 8 T cell receptor beta chains from one sample sequenced in a study of molecular identifiers for immune sequencing clone quantification. TCRdb called the PCR reads again in MiXCR, with one record for every CDR3 protein. Among about 500,000 distinct CDR3 sequences listed, 20% to 25% were seen once. The specimen was naive CD8+ T cells from blood, with Jurkat cell RNA spiked in. Subset of the sample: FACS-sorted CD8+CD4-CCR7+CD45RA+ naive T cells. These receptors all stem from a human donor in good health. Some libraries in this study had Jurkat cell RNA spiked in.

The V and J genes are TRBV12-3 or TRBV12-4 and TRBJ2-3; possibly TRBD2 for D (6 bases). The CDR3 totals 15 residues. V was trimmed by 6 bases and J by 2 bases, leaving 15 bases between them. The CDR3, as DNA: TGTGCCAGCAGAGCTTCGAGCGGGCTCACAGATACGCAGTATTTT. It specifies CASRASSGLTDTQYF.

The chain uses TRBV6-6 and TRBJ1-3, with D perhaps matching TRBD1 (5 bases). Trimming took 6 bases from V and 0 from J, leaving 12 bases between them. The length of the CDR3 is 15 residues. Germline V gives CDR1 MNHNY, CDR2 SVGAGI (reference sequence). CDR3 bases: TGTGCCAGCAGATCCTCCGGGGGCTCTGGAAACACCATATATTTT. Amino acid sequence: CASRSSGGSGNTIYF.

This clonotype was observed many times. This CDR3 reads CASSLRDRAGPDTQYF. CDR3 nucleotide sequence: TGTGCCAGCAGCTTAAGGGACAGGGCGGGACCAGATACGCAGTATTTT. The chain couples TRBV7-9 to TRBJ2-3, with 9 bases that match TRBD1. The CDR3 covers 16 residues. The V gene's germline CDR1 is SEHNR and CDR2 FQNEAQ (reference sequence). Trimming cost V 2 bases and J 4 bases; bases outside gene matches: 7.

Concerning this clonotype itself: A much more abundant neighbour one base away suggests this may be a read error. The chain is built from TRBV7-9 and TRBJ2-3; a possible D gene is TRBD2 (6 bases). The CDR3 contains 17 residues. CDR1 is SEHNR, CDR2 FQNEAQ, per germline (reference sequence). Trimming took off 1 base at V and 2 bases at J, with 16 bases between the two ends. The DNA of the CDR3 is TGTGCCAGCAGCTTAGAAGTCGCGGGAACTTCCACAGATACGCAGTATTTT. The encoded protein is CASSLEVAGTSTDTQYF.

Remarks on this clonotype: At one end the junction does not follow the germline gene, possibly because of a read error. V is TRBV6-5 and J is TRBJ2-6; D not resolved. CDR1 MNHEY and CDR2 SVGAGI come from the germline V gene. This CDR3 has 14 residues. The chain's CDR3 is CTSSYTSGANVLTF. The DNA of the CDR3 is TGTACCAGCAGTTACACGTCTGGGGCCAACGTCCTGACTTTC.

This clonotype was observed many times. The rearrangement links TRBV4-3 to TRBJ2-5, with D unclear. The V gene lost 0 bases and the J gene lost 5 bases, with 13 bases spanning the gap. This CDR3 contains 15 residues. Germline assignment: CDR1 LGHNA and CDR2 YSLEER. The CDR3 DNA is TGCGCCAGCAGCCAAGATCGGTGGTCGCAGGAGACCCAGTACTTC. This gives the protein CASSQDRWSQETQYF.

Written as DNA, the CDR3 is TGCGCCAGCAGCGTTGGAGGTATAAATACCTACGAGCAGTACTTC. Translation: CASSVGGINTYEQYF. The gene calls are TRBV5-1 and TRBJ2-7; maybe TRBD2 (5 bases). Germline CDR1 SGHRS, CDR2 YFSETQ. V lost 4 bases and J lost 2, with 16 bases in between. The CDR3 loop spans 15 amino acids.

This clonotype occurred a few times. The chain combines TRBV6-2 or TRBV6-3 with TRBJ2-7; D is unresolved. Germline V gene data show CDR1 as MNHEY and CDR2 as SVGEGT. The CDR3 spans 14 residues. V was shortened by 2 bases and J by 0 bases, with 8 bases between the two germline ends. The CDR3 region is CASSYGSISYEQYF. The CDR3 nucleotides are TGTGCCAGCAGTTACGGGTCCATCTCCTACGAGCAGTACTTC.